One sample yielded the 26 T cell receptor beta chains listed below, sequenced in a study of control samples from healthy donors and cancer patients. Using immunoSEQ multiplex PCR, the repertoire was profiled, and TCRdb retains in-frame clones only, with some absent. Of 200,000 to 250,000 clones listed, 85% to 95% are singletons. Sequencing was performed on blood. These receptors originate from a man aged 45-65 years in good health.

The chain combines TRBV2 with TRBJ2-5; D is uncertain. Germline V gene data show CDR1 as SNHLY and CDR2 as FYNNEI. The length of the CDR3 is 13 residues. Trimming left V 4 bases short and J 2 bases short, with 8 bases between. The CDR3 DNA reads as TGTGCCAGCAGTGTTCACAGACAAGAGACCCAGTACTTC. Translated, it gives CASSVHRQETQYF.

V usage is TRBV15 and J usage is TRBJ2-7; perhaps TRBD2 as D (6 bases). V lost 3 bases and J 0 bases, leaving 12 bases between the germline ends. The CDR3 has 15 amino acids. The germline V gene encodes CDR1 LNHNV and CDR2 YYDKDF (reference sequence). The CDR3 sequence: CATSRSRTNSYEQYF. DNA of the CDR3: TGTGCCACCAGCAGGTCCAGGACTAACTCCTACGAGCAGTACTTC.

V and J are TRBV28 and TRBJ1-1, with D perhaps matching TRBD1 (5 bases). Germline V gene sequence: CDR1 MDHEN, CDR2 SYDVKM. Trimming pared 6 bases from V and 1 base from J, leaving 6 bases between. CDR3 length: 12 residues. The CDR3 sequence is CASRGPNTEAFF. The CDR3, as DNA: TGTGCCAGCAGGGGGCCGAACACTGAAGCTTTCTTT. The full variable domain, rest sourced from reference TRBV28 and TRBJ1-1, is DVKVTQSSRYLVKRTGEKVFLECVQDMDHENMFWYRQDPGLGLRLIYFSYDVKMKEKGDIPEGYSVSREKKERFSLILESASTNQTSMYLCASRGPNTEAFFGQGTRLTVV.

CDR3 protein: CASSPRTGGITEAFF. CDR3 sequence (DNA): TGTGCCAGCAGCCCACGGACAGGGGGCATAACTGAAGCTTTCTTT. The chain is built from TRBV9 and TRBJ1-1, with 11 bases aligning to TRBD1. The CDR3 is 15 residues long. With V trimmed by 4 bases and J by 5 bases, 7 bases remained unmatched. The germline V gene has CDR1 SGDLS and CDR2 YYNGEE.

The chain uses TRBV28 and TRBJ1-2, with 7 bases matching TRBD1. The CDR3 spans 11 residues. V shed 8 bases and J 7 bases; nucleotides not matched to a gene: 4. Germline CDR1 MDHEN, CDR2 SYDVKM. CDR3: CASETGIGYTF. In DNA form, the CDR3 reads TGTGCCAGCGAGACAGGGATTGGCTACACCTTC.

The V and J genes are TRBV5-8 and TRBJ2-7; TRBD1 matches 10 bases. Trimming at V came to 6 bases and at J to 0 bases, leaving 6 bases not matched to a gene. CDR1 and CDR2 (germline): SGHTS, YDEGEE. This CDR3 region has 15 residues. The CDR3: CASNLRQGASYEQYF. CDR3 bases: TGTGCCAGCAACCTACGACAGGGGGCCTCCTACGAGCAGTACTTC.

The chain employs TRBV12-5 and TRBJ1-1; D unclear. The CDR3 has 19 residues. From germline, CDR1 is LGHNT and CDR2 FRNRAP. V was cut by 3 bases and J by 0 bases, with 23 bases left in between. For the CDR3, the DNA is TGTGCTAGTGGTTTAGTTGAGCTTCGGACGGCTAATTTGAACACTGAAGCTTTCTTT. Translation gives CASGLVELRTANLNTEAFF.

The chain couples TRBV11-2 to TRBJ2-5; D may match TRBD1 or TRBD2 (5 bases each). CDR3 length: 15 residues. V lost 6 bases to trimming and J lost 9 bases, with 23 bases between them. From germline, CDR1 is SGHAT and CDR2 FQNNGV. The CDR3 protein is CASRSSGEGIWAQYF. The DNA for the CDR3 is TGTGCCAGCAGGTCCTCCGGAGAGGGGATTTGGGCCCAGTACTTC.

Only one count was recorded for this clone. The chain joins TRBV27 to TRBJ1-3, with a weak D call TRBD1 (6 bases). CDR1 and CDR2 from the germline V gene are MNHEY and SMNVEV (reference sequence). This CDR3 comprises 17 residues. Trimming pared 8 bases from V and 0 bases from J, leaving 20 bases between. For the CDR3, the DNA is TGTGCCAGCCCCGGGGGCAAATCTACCAGCTCTGGAAACACCATATATTTT. It yields the protein CASPGGKSTSSGNTIYF.

The rearrangement uses TRBV7-9 and TRBJ1-2; no definite D call. V lost 5 bases, J lost 8 bases, and 12 bases lay in between. Looked up from germline, CDR1 is SEHNR and CDR2 is FQNEAQ (reference sequence). The CDR3 loop spans 12 amino acids. The CDR3 sequence is CASSHQREGYTF. The CDR3 DNA is TGTGCCAGCAGCCATCAAAGGGAGGGCTACACCTTC.

The chain joins TRBV4-1 to TRBJ2-3, with TRBD2 as a possible D gene (5 bases). Trimming took off 4 bases at V and 5 bases at J, with 13 bases between the two ends. The length of the CDR3 is 14 residues. In germline, CDR1 is MGHRA, CDR2 YSYEKL. The CDR3 here is CASSPLKAGDTQYF. The DNA of the CDR3 is TGCGCCAGCAGCCCCTTGAAGGCGGGAGATACGCAGTATTTT.

The chain joins TRBV6-5 to TRBJ2-1; TRBD2 agrees at 14 bases. The CDR3 runs 16 residues. Unmatched junction bases numbered 2, after V lost 0 bases and J lost 7 bases. Germline V gives CDR1 MNHEY, CDR2 SVGAGI. In nucleotides, the CDR3 is TGTGCCAGCAGTTACTCGAGGACTAGCGGGGGGAATGAGCAGTTCTTC. This gives the protein CASSYSRTSGGNEQFF.

The table lists this clone with a count of one. This chain uses TRBV28 with TRBJ1-3; weak D call: TRBD1 (5 bases). Germline values: CDR1 MDHEN, CDR2 SYDVKM. V shed 4 bases and J shed 0 bases, with 10 bases lying between them. CDR3 length: 15 residues. CDR3 loop: CASSSGTHSGNTIYF. DNA for the CDR3: TGTGCCAGCAGTTCCGGGACCCACTCTGGAAACACCATATATTTT. Variable domain in full (rest from reference TRBV28 and TRBJ1-3): DVKVTQSSRYLVKRTGEKVFLECVQDMDHENMFWYRQDPGLGLRLIYFSYDVKMKEKGDIPEGYSVSREKKERFSLILESASTNQTSMYLCASSSGTHSGNTIYFGEGSWLTVV.

The J gene is TRBJ2-7, the V gene TRBV2; TRBD2 agrees at 8 bases. Germline assignment: CDR1 SNHLY and CDR2 FYNNEI. The CDR3 spans 15 residues. V shed 3 bases and J 2 bases; nucleotides not matched to a gene: 6. The CDR3 bases are TGTGCCAGCAGTGATACGCGGGGGGTTGCCTACGAGCAGTACTTC. Its protein is CASSDTRGVAYEQYF.

The genes are TRBV5-6 and TRBJ1-6; D remains ambiguous. CDR1 SGHDT and CDR2 YYEEEE come from the germline V gene. Deletions cut 7 bases from V and 10 bases from J, with 18 bases between. This CDR3 is built from 14 residues. CDR3 amino acids: CASARYNVGSPLHF. The CDR3 DNA follows: TGTGCCAGCGCCAGGTATAACGTAGGCTCACCCCTCCACTTT.

Comment on this clone: An end of the junction does not agree with germline; a read error may underlie this. The chain is built from TRBV28 and TRBJ1-2, with D hard to call. The CDR3 totals 11 residues. Germline V gene lookup returns CDR1 MDHEN and CDR2 SYDVKM. The CDR3 nucleotides are TGTGCCAGCAGTTCCCTCGGACGCTTCCTCTTC. This codes for CASSSLGRFLF.

The V gene is TRBV4-2, the J gene TRBJ2-2; D tentatively fits TRBD1 or TRBD2 (5 bases each). This CDR3 contains 14 residues. The V end was cut by 0 bases, the J end by 6 bases, with 8 bases between. CDR1 and CDR2 (germline): LGHNA, YNFKEQ. The CDR3 here is CASSQDRGPGELFF. Here the CDR3 DNA reads TGTGCCAGCAGCCAAGATAGGGGACCCGGGGAGCTGTTTTTT.

This chain joins TRBV9 and TRBJ1-2, with D uncertain. The germline V and J ends were trimmed by 0 bases and 0 bases, with 9 bases remaining between them. Germline V CDR1 and CDR2: SGDLS, YYNGEE. This CDR3 region has 15 residues. CDR3 bases: TGTGCCAGCAGCGTAGGGGCAGCAGCTAACTATGGCTACACCTTC. Encoded protein: CASSVGAAANYGYTF.

This clone was detected a few times. The rearrangement uses TRBV6-5 and TRBJ1-4; maybe TRBD1 (5 bases). The germline CDR1 and CDR2 sequences are MNHEY and SVGAGI. The length of the CDR3 is 14 residues. V lost 5 bases and J 4 bases, leaving 11 bases between the germline ends. CDR3 amino acids: CASSPPGGNEKLFF. DNA for the CDR3: TGTGCCAGCAGTCCCCCCGGGGGTAATGAAAAACTGTTTTTT.

The rearrangement joins TRBV11-3 to TRBJ2-5; D perhaps matches TRBD2 (5 bases). Germline V gives CDR1 SGHNT, CDR2 YENEEA. CDR3 size: 13 residues. The ends were cut back, 1 base at V and 5 bases at J, with 8 bases in the middle. This CDR3 reads CASSLGPGETQYF. For the CDR3, the DNA is TGTGCCAGCAGCTTAGGTCCGGGGGAGACCCAGTACTTC.

This chain links TRBV6-1 with TRBJ1-5; D ambiguous. Deletions cut 2 bases from V and 9 bases from J, with 11 bases between. The CDR3 loop spans 13 amino acids. Germline assignment: CDR1 MNHNS and CDR2 SASEGT. CDR3 residues: CASSESNLWPQHF. In DNA, the CDR3 is TGTGCCAGCAGTGAATCAAACCTTTGGCCCCAGCATTTT.

The chain links TRBV5-1 to TRBJ1-1, with D maybe TRBD1 (5 bases). CDR1 SGHRS and CDR2 YFSETQ come from the germline V gene. This CDR3 has 14 amino acids. Trimming took off 2 bases at V and 5 bases at J, with 13 bases between the two ends. The CDR3 loop is CASSFGGAQTEAFF. The CDR3 DNA reads TGCGCCAGCAGCTTTGGCGGGGCGCAGACTGAAGCTTTCTTT.

V gene TRBV3-1 (or the pseudogene TRBV3-2) combines with J gene TRBJ2-3, with D maybe TRBD2 (7 bases). CDR1 and CDR2 (germline): LGHDT, YNNKEL (reference sequence). V dropped 3 bases and J dropped 10 bases, with 11 bases sitting between them. The CDR3 totals 12 residues. CDR3 in DNA: TGTGCCAGCAGCCAGAGGGGGGGGGCGCAGTATTTT. It codes for CASSQRGGAQYF.

The chain couples TRBV29-1 to TRBJ1-2; D remains ambiguous. The CDR3 consists of 10 residues. Per germline, CDR1 SQVTM and CDR2 ANQGSEA. Trimming shortened V by 8 bases and J by 6 bases, and 10 bases separated the two germline ends. The CDR3 coding sequence is TGCAGCCTCCCCCCGGATGGCTACACCTTC. Its protein product is CSLPPDGYTF.

The chain is built from TRBV19 and TRBJ1-1; 7 bases agree with TRBD1. Trimming took 4 bases from V and 1 from J; bases not matched to a gene: 0. Germline V lookup: CDR1 LNHDA, CDR2 SQIVND (reference sequence). The length of the CDR3 is 13 residues. The CDR3: CASSRTGNTEAFF. The CDR3 DNA is TGTGCCAGTAGTAGGACAGGGAACACTGAAGCTTTCTTT.

The chain joins TRBV28 to TRBJ2-3; tentatively, D is TRBD1 or TRBD2 (6 bases each). The germline V gene encodes CDR1 MDHEN and CDR2 SYDVKM. This CDR3 is built from 15 residues. Trimming pared 6 bases from V and 6 bases from J, leaving 19 bases between. The CDR3 here is CASSVGGGVGDTQYF. The CDR3 DNA sequence: TGTGCCAGCAGCGTGGGGGGCGGGGTAGGCGATACGCAGTATTTT.